This section outlines one T cell receptor (beta chain) sequence together with its context. This entry comes from a study of control samples from healthy donors and cancer patients. Produced via immunoSEQ multiplex PCR; TCRdb's table is partial and in-frame only. The data contain more than 150,000 clones, 90% to 95% of them singletons. Germline V gene data show CDR1 as GTSNPN and CDR2 as SVGIG (reference sequence). This CDR3 is 20 amino acids long. The V and J ends lost 0 bases and 0 bases, in that order; junction bases with no gene match: 9. Sample: blood. This clonotype was obtained from a woman aged 25 to 39 in good health. The genes are TRBV30 and TRBJ2-2; TRBD2 matches at 14 bases. CDR3 nucleotide sequence: TGTGCCTGGAGTGTCGGAAGAGGACTAGCGGGAGGCGCGAACACCGGGGAGCTGTTTTTT. It codes for CAWSVGRGLAGGANTGELFF. The whole variable domain, filled in from reference TRBV30 and TRBJ2-2, reads SQTIHQWPATLVQPVGSPLSLECTVEGTSNPNLYWYRQAAGRGLQLLFYSVGIGQISSEVPQNLSASRPQDRQFILSSKKLLLSDSGFYLCAWSVGRGLAGGANTGELFFGEGSRLTVL.